This is a list of T cell receptor beta chains from one sample in a study of OX40 agonist ivuxolimab in advanced cancers. The assay was immunoSEQ multiplex PCR, and TCRdb's table has in-frame clones only and misses some. The data show 65,000 to 75,000 clones, roughly nine tenths seen once. Sequences were derived from CD4+ or CD8+ T cells sorted from blood, sampled in a trial of the OX40 agonist ivuxolimab. These receptors all come from an adult with an advanced solid tumor such as melanoma, head and neck, liver or kidney cancer. Each CDR3 is given with its conserved first and last residue. D genes are given only for firm matches. Only some rows state a clone size, as once, few, many or a class for expanded clones.

clone_size: .; d_call: .; v_call: TRBV6-5; j_call: TRBJ1-4; cdr3_aa: CASRQQTNEKLFF; cdr3_nt: TGTGCCAGCAGACAGCAAACTAATGAAAAACTGTTTTTT
clone_size: .; d_call: .; v_call: TRBV7-9; j_call: TRBJ2-1; cdr3_aa: CASSPRWGEQFF; cdr3_nt: TGTGCCAGCAGCCCCAGATGGGGAGAGCAGTTCTTC
clone_size: .; d_call: TRBD2; v_call: TRBV5-1; j_call: TRBJ2-7; cdr3_aa: CASSLERGDYEQYF; cdr3_nt: TGCGCCAGCAGCTTAGAGCGGGGGGACTACGAGCAGTACTTC
clone_size: once; d_call: .; v_call: TRBV6-6; j_call: TRBJ1-5; cdr3_aa: CASSYSGQPQHF; cdr3_nt: TGTGCCAGCAGTTACAGCGGTCAGCCCCAGCATTTT
clone_size: .; d_call: .; v_call: TRBV6-6; j_call: TRBJ1-3; cdr3_aa: CASSYHRGSSGNTIYF; cdr3_nt: TGTGCCAGCAGTTATCATCGGGGATCCTCTGGAAACACCATATATTTT
clone_size: .; d_call: TRBD1; v_call: TRBV10-3; j_call: TRBJ2-7; cdr3_aa: CAISAGTGNSYEQYF; cdr3_nt: TGTGCCATCAGCGCCGGGACAGGGAACTCCTACGAGCAGTACTTC
clone_size: .; d_call: .; v_call: TRBV12-5; j_call: TRBJ2-3; cdr3_aa: CASGLSGSDTQYF; cdr3_nt: TGTGCTAGTGGTTTATCAGGGTCAGATACGCAGTATTTT
clone_size: .; d_call: TRBD1; v_call: TRBV2; j_call: TRBJ2-7; cdr3_aa: CASSETGQYYEQYF; cdr3_nt: TGTGCCAGCAGTGAGACGGGACAGTACTACGAGCAGTACTTC
clone_size: once; d_call: TRBD1; v_call: TRBV5-5; j_call: TRBJ2-3; cdr3_aa: CASSPGTASSSTDTQYF; cdr3_nt: TGTGCCAGCAGCCCCGGGACAGCATCCTCTAGCACAGATACGCAGTATTTT
clone_size: .; d_call: .; v_call: TRBV18; j_call: TRBJ2-7; cdr3_aa: CASSQVTGLSYEQYF; cdr3_nt: TGTGCCAGCTCTCAGGTAACAGGGTTGAGCTACGAGCAGTACTTC
clone_size: .; d_call: .; v_call: TRBV5-1; j_call: TRBJ1-1; cdr3_aa: CASSSLGTGNTEAFF; cdr3_nt: TGCGCCAGCAGCTCTCTCGGGACGGGGAACACTGAAGCTTTCTTT
clone_size: .; d_call: .; v_call: TRBV7-2; j_call: TRBJ2-7; cdr3_aa: CASSLAAHRGGEQYF; cdr3_nt: TGTGCCAGCAGCTTAGCGGCGCACAGGGGGGGGGAGCAGTACTTC
clone_size: .; d_call: .; v_call: TRBV5-4; j_call: TRBJ2-1; cdr3_aa: CASSLRRATYNEQFF; cdr3_nt: TGTGCCAGCAGCTTGAGGCGGGCAACCTACAATGAGCAGTTCTTC
clone_size: .; d_call: .; v_call: TRBV30; j_call: TRBJ1-2; cdr3_aa: CAWTPGSRGYTF; cdr3_nt: TGTGCCTGGACACCGGGCTCGCGGGGCTACACCTTC
clone_size: .; d_call: .; v_call: TRBV5-1; j_call: TRBJ1-3; cdr3_aa: CASSLSTGVGNTIYF; cdr3_nt: TGCGCCAGCAGCTTGAGTACTGGGGTCGGAAACACCATATATTTT
clone_size: .; d_call: .; v_call: TRBV19; j_call: TRBJ1-2; cdr3_aa: CASSIYEFYGYTF; cdr3_nt: TGTGCCAGTAGTATATATGAATTCTATGGCTACACCTTC
clone_size: .; d_call: .; v_call: TRBV2; j_call: TRBJ2-2; cdr3_aa: CASSEIGLTGELFF; cdr3_nt: TGTGCCAGCAGTGAAATAGGGCTCACCGGGGAGCTGTTTTTT